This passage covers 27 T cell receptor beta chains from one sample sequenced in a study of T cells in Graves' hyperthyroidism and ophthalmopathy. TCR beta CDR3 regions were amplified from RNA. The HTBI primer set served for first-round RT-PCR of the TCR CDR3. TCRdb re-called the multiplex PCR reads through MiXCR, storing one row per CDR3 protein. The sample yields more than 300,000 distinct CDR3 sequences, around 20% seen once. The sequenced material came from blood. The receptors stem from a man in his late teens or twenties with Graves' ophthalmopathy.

CDR3 nucleotide sequence: TGTGCCAGCAGCTTAGTGACAACAGGGGAACCCTACGAGCAGTACTTC. Its protein product is CASSLVTTGEPYEQYF. The chain uses TRBV7-6 and TRBJ2-7; 7 nucleotides agree with TRBD1. Germline V CDR1 and CDR2: SGHVS, FNYEAQ. Trimming removed 1 base from V and 2 bases from J; junction bases left unmatched: 8. The CDR3 is 16 amino acids.

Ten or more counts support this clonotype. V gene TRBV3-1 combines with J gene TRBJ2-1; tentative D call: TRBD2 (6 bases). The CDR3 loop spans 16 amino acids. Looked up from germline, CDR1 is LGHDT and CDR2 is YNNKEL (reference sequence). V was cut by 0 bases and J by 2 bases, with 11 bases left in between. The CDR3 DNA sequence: TGTGCCAGCAGCCAAGATCGCCTAGCGACCTACAATGAGCAGTTCTTC. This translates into CASSQDRLATYNEQFF.

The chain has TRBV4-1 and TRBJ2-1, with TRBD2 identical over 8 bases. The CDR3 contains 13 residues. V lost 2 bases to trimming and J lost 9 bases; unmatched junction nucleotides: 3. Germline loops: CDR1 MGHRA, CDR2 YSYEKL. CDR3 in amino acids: CASSQSGGPEQFF. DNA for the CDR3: TGCGCCAGCAGCCAATCGGGGGGGCCTGAGCAGTTCTTC.

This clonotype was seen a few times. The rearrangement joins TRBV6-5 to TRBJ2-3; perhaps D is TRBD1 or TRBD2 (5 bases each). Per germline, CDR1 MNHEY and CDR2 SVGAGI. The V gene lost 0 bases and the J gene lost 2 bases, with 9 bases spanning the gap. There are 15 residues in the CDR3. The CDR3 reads CASSYSRGFTDTQYF. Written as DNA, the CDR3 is TGTGCCAGCAGTTACTCGAGGGGTTTCACAGATACGCAGTATTTT.

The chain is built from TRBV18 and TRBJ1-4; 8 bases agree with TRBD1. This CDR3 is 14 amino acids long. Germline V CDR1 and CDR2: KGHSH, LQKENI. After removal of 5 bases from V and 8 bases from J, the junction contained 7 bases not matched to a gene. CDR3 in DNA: TGTGCCAGCTCAAGACAGGGGAAGGACGAAAAACTGTTTTTT. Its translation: CASSRQGKDEKLFF.

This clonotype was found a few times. The CDR3 bases are TGCGCCAGCAGCTTGGTAGGAGACATCTATGGCTACACCTTC. Translating gives CASSLVGDIYGYTF. The chain employs TRBV5-1 and TRBJ1-2, with D uncertain. The CDR3 contains 14 residues. V was trimmed by 0 bases and J by 4 bases, leaving 10 bases between them. Germline CDR1 and CDR2: SGHRS and YFSETQ.

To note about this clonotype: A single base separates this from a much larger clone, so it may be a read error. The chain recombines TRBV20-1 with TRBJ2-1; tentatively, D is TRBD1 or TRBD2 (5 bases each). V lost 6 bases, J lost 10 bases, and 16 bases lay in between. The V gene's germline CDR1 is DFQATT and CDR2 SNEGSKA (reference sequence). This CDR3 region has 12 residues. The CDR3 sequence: CSARGPAFEQFF. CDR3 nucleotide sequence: TGCAGTGCCCGGGGACCTGCGTTCGAGCAGTTCTTC.

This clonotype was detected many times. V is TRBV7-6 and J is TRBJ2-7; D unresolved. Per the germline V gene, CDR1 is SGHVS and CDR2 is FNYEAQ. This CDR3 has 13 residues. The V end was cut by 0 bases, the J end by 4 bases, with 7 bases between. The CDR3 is CASSLAFGYEQYF. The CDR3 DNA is TGTGCCAGCAGCTTAGCGTTTGGTTACGAGCAGTACTTC.

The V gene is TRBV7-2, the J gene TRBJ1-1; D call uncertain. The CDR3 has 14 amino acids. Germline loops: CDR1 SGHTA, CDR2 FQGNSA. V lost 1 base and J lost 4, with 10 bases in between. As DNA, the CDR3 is TGTGCCAGCAGCTTAGGATACCAGAGCACTGAAGCTTTCTTT. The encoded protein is CASSLGYQSTEAFF.

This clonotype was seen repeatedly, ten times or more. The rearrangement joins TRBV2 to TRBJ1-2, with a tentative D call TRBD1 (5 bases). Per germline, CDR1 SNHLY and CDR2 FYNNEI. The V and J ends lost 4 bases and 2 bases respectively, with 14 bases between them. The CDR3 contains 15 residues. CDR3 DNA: TGTGCCAGCAGTGCAGGGCAGGCCGGAAACTATGGCTACACCTTC. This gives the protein CASSAGQAGNYGYTF. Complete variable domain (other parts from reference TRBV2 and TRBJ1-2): EPEVTQTPSHQVTQMGQEVILRCVPISNHLYFYWYRQILGQKVEFLVSFYNNEISEKSEIFDDQFSVERPDGSNFTLKIRSTKLEDSAMYFCASSAGQAGNYGYTFGSGTRLTVV.

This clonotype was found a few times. The CDR3 spells CSVDPGLAGGREQFF. Here the CDR3 DNA reads TGCAGCGTTGACCCGGGACTAGCGGGGGGGCGAGAGCAGTTCTTC. This sequence joins TRBV29-1 and TRBJ2-1, with 16 bases matching TRBD2. The germline gives CDR1 SQVTM, CDR2 ANQGSEA. CDR3 size: 15 residues. V dropped 3 bases and J dropped 10; count of bases not matched to a gene: 6.

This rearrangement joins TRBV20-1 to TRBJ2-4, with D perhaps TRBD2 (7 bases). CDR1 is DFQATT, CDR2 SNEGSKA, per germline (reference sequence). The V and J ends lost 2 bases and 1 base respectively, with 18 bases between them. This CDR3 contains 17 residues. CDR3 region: CSARLGRGRGAKNIQYF. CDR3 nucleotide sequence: TGCAGTGCTAGACTGGGGCGGGGGCGCGGGGCCAAAAACATTCAGTACTTC.

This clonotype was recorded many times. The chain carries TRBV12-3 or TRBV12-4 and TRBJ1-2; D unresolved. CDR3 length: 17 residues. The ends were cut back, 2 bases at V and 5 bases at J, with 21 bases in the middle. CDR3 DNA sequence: TGTGCCAGCAGTTTAAATTGGCCCGTGGGGTCTCAATATGGCTACACCTTC. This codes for CASSLNWPVGSQYGYTF.

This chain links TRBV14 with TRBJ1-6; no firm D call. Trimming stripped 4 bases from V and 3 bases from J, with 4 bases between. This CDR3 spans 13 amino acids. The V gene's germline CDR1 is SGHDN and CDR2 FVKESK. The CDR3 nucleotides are TGTGCCAGCAGCCGGATCTATAATTCACCCCTCCACTTT. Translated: CASSRIYNSPLHF.

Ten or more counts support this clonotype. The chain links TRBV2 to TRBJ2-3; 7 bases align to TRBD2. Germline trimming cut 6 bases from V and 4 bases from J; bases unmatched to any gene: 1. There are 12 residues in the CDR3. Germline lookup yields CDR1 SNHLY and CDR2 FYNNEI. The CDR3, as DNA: TGTGCCAGCAGAGCGGGGCCAGATACGCAGTATTTT. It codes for CASRAGPDTQYF.

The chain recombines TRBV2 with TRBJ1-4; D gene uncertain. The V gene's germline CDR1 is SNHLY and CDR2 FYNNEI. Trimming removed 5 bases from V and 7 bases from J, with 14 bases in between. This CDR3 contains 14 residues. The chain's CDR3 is CASSISEGVEKLFF. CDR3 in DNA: TGTGCCAGCAGTATTAGTGAAGGAGTTGAAAAACTGTTTTTT.

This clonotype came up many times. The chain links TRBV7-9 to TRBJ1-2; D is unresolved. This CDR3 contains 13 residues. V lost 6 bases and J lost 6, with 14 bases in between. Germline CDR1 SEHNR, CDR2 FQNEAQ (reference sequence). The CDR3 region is CASRYGREDGYTF. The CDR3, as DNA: TGTGCCAGCAGATACGGACGGGAAGATGGCTACACCTTC.

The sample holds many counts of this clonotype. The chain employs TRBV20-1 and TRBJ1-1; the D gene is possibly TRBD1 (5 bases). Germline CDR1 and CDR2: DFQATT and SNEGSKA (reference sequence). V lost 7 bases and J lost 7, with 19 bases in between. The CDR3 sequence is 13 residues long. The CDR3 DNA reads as TGCAGTGGGGTACCTCCAGGGCGCGGTGAAGCTTTCTTT. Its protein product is CSGVPPGRGEAFF.

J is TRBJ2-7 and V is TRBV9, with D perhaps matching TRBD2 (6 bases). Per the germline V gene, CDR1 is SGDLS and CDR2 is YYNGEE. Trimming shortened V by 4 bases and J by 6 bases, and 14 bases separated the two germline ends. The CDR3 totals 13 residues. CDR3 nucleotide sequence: TGTGCCAGCAGCTTCATACAGGAGGGCGAGCAGTACTTC. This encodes CASSFIQEGEQYF.

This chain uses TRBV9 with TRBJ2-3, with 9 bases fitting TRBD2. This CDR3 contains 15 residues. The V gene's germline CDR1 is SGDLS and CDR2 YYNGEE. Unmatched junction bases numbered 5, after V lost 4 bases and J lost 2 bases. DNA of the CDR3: TGTGCCAGCAGCATTAGCGGGGGCCTCACAGATACGCAGTATTTT. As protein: CASSISGGLTDTQYF.

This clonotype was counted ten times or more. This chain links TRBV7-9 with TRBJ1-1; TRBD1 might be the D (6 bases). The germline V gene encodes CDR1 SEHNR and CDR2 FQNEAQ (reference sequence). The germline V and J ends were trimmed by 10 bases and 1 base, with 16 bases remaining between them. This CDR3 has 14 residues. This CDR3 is CATTPDRTNTEAFF. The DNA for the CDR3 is TGTGCCACCACCCCCGACAGGACGAACACTGAAGCTTTCTTT.

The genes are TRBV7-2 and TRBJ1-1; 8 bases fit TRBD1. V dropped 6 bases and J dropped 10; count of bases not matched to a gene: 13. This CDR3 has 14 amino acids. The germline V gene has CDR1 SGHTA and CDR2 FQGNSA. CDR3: CASSTGASQGGAFF. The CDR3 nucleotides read TGTGCCAGCAGTACAGGGGCATCACAGGGGGGAGCTTTCTTT.

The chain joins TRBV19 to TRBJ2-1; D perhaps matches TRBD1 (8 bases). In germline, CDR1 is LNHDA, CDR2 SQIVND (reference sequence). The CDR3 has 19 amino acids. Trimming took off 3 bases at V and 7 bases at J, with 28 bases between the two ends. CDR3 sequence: CASSMEPATGGVRWNEQFF. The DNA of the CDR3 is TGTGCCAGTAGTATGGAACCCGCCACAGGGGGGGTAAGATGGAATGAGCAGTTCTTC.

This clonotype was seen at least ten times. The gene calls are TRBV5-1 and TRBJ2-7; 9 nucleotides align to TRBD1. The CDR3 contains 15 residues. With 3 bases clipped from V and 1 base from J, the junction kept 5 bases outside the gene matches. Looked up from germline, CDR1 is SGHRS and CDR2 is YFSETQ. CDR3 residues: CASSSGQGGSYEQYF. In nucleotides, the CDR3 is TGCGCCAGCAGCTCGGGACAGGGAGGGTCCTACGAGCAGTACTTC.

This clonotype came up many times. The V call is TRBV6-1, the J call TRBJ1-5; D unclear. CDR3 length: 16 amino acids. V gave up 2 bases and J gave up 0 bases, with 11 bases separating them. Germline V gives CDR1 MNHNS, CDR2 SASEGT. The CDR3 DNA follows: TGTGCCAGCAGTGAACCCCTGTTTAATAGCAATCAGCCCCAGCATTTT. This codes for CASSEPLFNSNQPQHF.

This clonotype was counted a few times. The CDR3 nucleotides read TGTGCCACCAGCAACACAGGGAGGACCGGGGAGCTGTTTTTT. It translates to CATSNTGRTGELFF. The chain combines TRBV15 with TRBJ2-2; the D call may be TRBD1 or TRBD2 (6 bases each). With 4 bases removed from V and 5 bases from J, the gap between germline ends came to 11 bases. There are 14 residues in the CDR3. Germline V gene data show CDR1 as LNHNV and CDR2 as YYDKDF (reference sequence).

In nucleotides, the CDR3 is TGCAGTGCTAGAGATTGGCATCTGGGTGGTTCACCCCTCCACTTT. Translated: CSARDWHLGGSPLHF. V usage is TRBV20-1 and J usage is TRBJ1-6; D not resolved. Trimming removed 0 bases at V and 9 bases at J, with 15 bases between. Germline values: CDR1 DFQATT, CDR2 SNEGSKA (reference sequence). CDR3 size: 15 residues.